What follows is one TCR beta chain and its context. V was trimmed by 3 bases and J by 15 bases, leaving 18 bases between them. The CDR3 has 13 amino acids. From germline, CDR1 is MDHEN and CDR2 SYDVKM. The sample belongs to a study of memory CD4+ T cells and cytomegalovirus serostatus. Single viable CD3+CD4+CD8-CD45RO+ cells were sorted as the memory CD4+ T cells. Clones were sequenced by immunoSEQ multiplex PCR, and TCRdb holds only the in-frame ones, with some missing. The sample consists of tens of thousands of clones, about 81% of them appearing once. The sample taken for sequencing was memory CD4+ T cells from blood. The sequence was collected from an adult in good health and CMV-seronegative. This chain links TRBV28 with TRBJ2-4; a weak D match, TRBD2 (5 bases). The CDR3 protein is CASSLGVGSPWYF. The CDR3, as DNA: TGTGCCAGCAGTTTGGGTGTGGGGAGTCCCTGGTACTTC.